The rows below give T cell receptor beta chains drawn from one sample of a study of blood T cell repertoires in COVID-19. Produced via immunoSEQ multiplex PCR; TCRdb's table is partial and in-frame only. The sample yields around 150,000 clones, around 86% seen once. Sequencing input: peripheral blood. Receptors originate from a man aged 45 to 65 with active COVID-19. The conserved cysteine and the conserved F or W are not part of the CDR3 here. The order of the fields is V gene, CDR3 length, J gene, CDR3 protein.

v_call: TRBV9; cdr3_length: 18; j_call: TRBJ1-5; cdr3_aa: ASSASDPYRDRDPNQPQH
v_call: TRBV18; cdr3_length: 12; j_call: TRBJ1-2; cdr3_aa: ASSPSRQNYGYT
v_call: TRBV5-1; cdr3_length: 11; j_call: TRBJ2-7; cdr3_aa: ASSLEGRGEQY
v_call: TRBV12-3/TRBV12-4; cdr3_length: 11; j_call: TRBJ2-7; cdr3_aa: ASSQGASYEQY
v_call: TRBV6-6; cdr3_length: 14; j_call: TRBJ1-6; cdr3_aa: ASILGFGQGVGALH
v_call: TRBV29-1; cdr3_length: 9; j_call: TRBJ2-1; cdr3_aa: SVEGIGEQF
v_call: TRBV2; cdr3_length: 13; j_call: TRBJ1-1; cdr3_aa: ASSPRTAMNTEAF
v_call: TRBV27; cdr3_length: 13; j_call: TRBJ1-5; cdr3_aa: ASSRQGGLNQPQH
v_call: TRBV3-1/TRBV3-2; cdr3_length: 15; j_call: TRBJ2-7; cdr3_aa: ASSQAPATVNSYEQY
v_call: TRBV5-4; cdr3_length: 12; j_call: TRBJ2-3; cdr3_aa: ASSPDRSTDTQY
v_call: TRBV28; cdr3_length: 14; j_call: TRBJ1-6; cdr3_aa: ASTRPDGTVNSPLH
v_call: TRBV6-2/TRBV6-3; cdr3_length: 13; j_call: TRBJ1-5; cdr3_aa: ASSYVTGGGQPQH
v_call: TRBV5-1; cdr3_length: 13; j_call: TRBJ2-2; cdr3_aa: ASSPQGQNTGELF
v_call: TRBV7-9; cdr3_length: 14; j_call: TRBJ2-1; cdr3_aa: ASPRDRREGYNEQF
v_call: TRBV5-4; cdr3_length: 12; j_call: TRBJ1-2; cdr3_aa: ASSVQGARNGYT
v_call: TRBV7-2; cdr3_length: 15; j_call: TRBJ2-3; cdr3_aa: ASSLVALAGGPNTQY
v_call: TRBV7-9; cdr3_length: 15; j_call: TRBJ1-5; cdr3_aa: ASSLARGTGGNQPQH
v_call: TRBV9; cdr3_length: 13; j_call: TRBJ2-7; cdr3_aa: ASSVGPGGPYEQY
v_call: TRBV18; cdr3_length: 10; j_call: TRBJ2-7; cdr3_aa: ASSPIRNEQY
v_call: TRBV10-3; cdr3_length: 11; j_call: TRBJ1-4; cdr3_aa: AISGTGVEKLF
v_call: TRBV19; cdr3_length: 12; j_call: TRBJ1-3; cdr3_aa: ASGGVYSGNTIY
v_call: TRBV10-3; cdr3_length: 13; j_call: TRBJ1-4; cdr3_aa: AISAEGFGNEKLF
v_call: TRBV3-1/TRBV3-2; cdr3_length: 12; j_call: TRBJ2-2; cdr3_aa: ASSHRRETGELF
v_call: TRBV6-4; cdr3_length: 12; j_call: TRBJ2-5; cdr3_aa: ASIPPHFQETQY
v_call: TRBV19; cdr3_length: 13; j_call: TRBJ1-5; cdr3_aa: ASSMDRISNQPQH
v_call: TRBV3-1/TRBV3-2; cdr3_length: 12; j_call: TRBJ2-4; cdr3_aa: ASSPGSAKNIQY
v_call: TRBV27; cdr3_length: 16; j_call: TRBJ1-5; cdr3_aa: ASSLWDRGREGNQPQH
v_call: TRBV4-1; cdr3_length: 10; j_call: TRBJ2-1; cdr3_aa: ATGGLLGAQF
v_call: TRBV5-1; cdr3_length: 11; j_call: TRBJ2-7; cdr3_aa: ASSRGQAYEQY
v_call: TRBV6-6; cdr3_length: 12; j_call: TRBJ2-1; cdr3_aa: ASTERQGAHEQF
v_call: TRBV30; cdr3_length: 10; j_call: TRBJ1-2; cdr3_aa: AWLRDIPGYT
v_call: TRBV6-5; cdr3_length: 12; j_call: TRBJ2-5; cdr3_aa: ASSQTRRGETQY
v_call: TRBV11-3; cdr3_length: 15; j_call: TRBJ1-3; cdr3_aa: ASSFVQSGFSGNTIY
v_call: TRBV9; cdr3_length: 14; j_call: TRBJ2-5; cdr3_aa: ASSVGSGGAFETQY
v_call: TRBV15; cdr3_length: 12; j_call: TRBJ1-1; cdr3_aa: AAGKVVSVAEAF
v_call: TRBV7-2; cdr3_length: 11; j_call: TRBJ2-6; cdr3_aa: ASSFGGANVLT
v_call: TRBV30; cdr3_length: 13; j_call: TRBJ1-1; cdr3_aa: AWSVRGRGNTEAF
v_call: TRBV7-9; cdr3_length: 14; j_call: TRBJ1-3; cdr3_aa: ASSLVDRVSGNTIY
v_call: TRBV5-6; cdr3_length: 14; j_call: TRBJ1-1; cdr3_aa: ASSLGGTGMNTEAF
v_call: TRBV27; cdr3_length: 11; j_call: TRBJ1-5; cdr3_aa: ASSNQGNQPQH
v_call: TRBV29-1; cdr3_length: 12; j_call: TRBJ1-2; cdr3_aa: SVIGDSLNYGYT
v_call: TRBV7-2; cdr3_length: 12; j_call: TRBJ1-2; cdr3_aa: ASSLGHLPWAYT
v_call: TRBV9; cdr3_length: 13; j_call: TRBJ2-3; cdr3_aa: ASSVAGGRPDTQY
v_call: TRBV6-2/TRBV6-3; cdr3_length: 13; j_call: TRBJ1-2; cdr3_aa: ASSPGTGGEYGYT